The sample holds many counts of the clone carrying this T cell receptor beta chain. Its antigen is not known. This CDR3 is 19 amino acids long. Trimming took off 3 bases at V and 2 bases at J, with 24 bases between the two ends. Germline V lookup: CDR1 SGHTA, CDR2 FQGNSA. One entry per CDR3 protein, called by TCRdb with MiXCR from the reads. The profile shows under 350,000 distinct CDR3 sequences, 20% to 25% of them singletons. This sample is part of a study of T cell repertoires in cytomegalovirus infection. For the study at large: HLA-C-restricted CMV epitopes, recently identified, and well-studied HLA-B-restricted ones were used by the study.

This clonotype originated in a human donor in good health (CMV status not recorded). Some clones in this sample may be carry-over from other donors' samples. The chain employs TRBV7-2 and TRBJ2-3, with unresolved D. Sequenced material: cultured PBMCs, taken from culture after CMV antigen stimulation. The CDR3 here is CASSFSARAKTSPTDTQYF. For the CDR3, the DNA is TGTGCCAGCAGCTTTTCAGCTAGAGCCAAAACTTCACCCACAGATACGCAGTATTTT.